This TCR beta chain was recorded in a study of T-cell reconstitution after alpha-beta-depleted transplantation in children (dated by TCRdb to 2016 to 2017). Regarding the research as a whole: T-cell immune reconstitution after TCRalphabeta/CD19-depleted allogeneic hematopoietic cell transplantation in children was quantitatively tracked in the study by means of TCR repertoire profiling.

The table lists this clonotype with many counts. The antigen it binds to is not known. No much larger clone exists at a distance of one base, and base qualities are not known. The library was produced with PCR. The reads were generated on an Illumina HiSeq 2500. Molecular barcoding was employed in the preparation of TCR libraries, with unique molecular identifiers being used to normalize TCRbeta repertoire quantification. TCRdb ran its own pipeline on the public reads, namely fastp trimming at Q25 and MiXCR clone calling, and kept in-frame beta chains. Rows are combined by CDR3 protein, so each entry shows the most common genes and DNA. In this sample the table shows 210,000 or so distinct CDR3 sequences, under 9.5% of which occur a single time. The biggest ten clones account for 6.2% of the sample. Trimming removed 5 bases from V and 7 bases from J, leaving 11 bases between the germline ends. CDR1 is given as SGHTA and CDR2 as FQGNSA, both from the germline V gene. From the cysteine through the phenylalanine, the CDR3 covers 12 amino acids. The DNA shown is the 36-base CDR3, in frame from base 1.

This receptor was identified in a human donor who donated a stem cell graft to a child with acute lymphoblastic leukemia. This chain joins TRBV7-2 to TRBJ1-2; no D gene call is confident. The sequences come from PBMCs from the stem cell graft donor, collected from the stem cell graft. The nucleotide sequence reads TGTGCCAGCAGCCTTCGGACGGCTGGCTACACCTTC. It is translated as CASSLRTAGYTF.